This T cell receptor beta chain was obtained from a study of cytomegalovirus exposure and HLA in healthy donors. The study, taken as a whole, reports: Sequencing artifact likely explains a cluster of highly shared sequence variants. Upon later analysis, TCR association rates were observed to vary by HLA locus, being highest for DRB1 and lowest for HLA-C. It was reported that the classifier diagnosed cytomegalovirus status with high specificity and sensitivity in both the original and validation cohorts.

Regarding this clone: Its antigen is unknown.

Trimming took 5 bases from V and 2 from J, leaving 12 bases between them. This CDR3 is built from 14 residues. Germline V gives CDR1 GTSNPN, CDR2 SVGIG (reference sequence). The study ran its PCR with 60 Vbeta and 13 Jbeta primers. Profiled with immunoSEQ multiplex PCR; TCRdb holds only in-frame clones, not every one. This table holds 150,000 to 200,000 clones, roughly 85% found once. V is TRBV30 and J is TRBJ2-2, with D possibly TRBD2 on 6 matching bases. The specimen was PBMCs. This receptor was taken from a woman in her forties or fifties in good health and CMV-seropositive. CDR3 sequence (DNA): TGTGCCTGGGGCGGGACGGATAACACCGGGGAGCTGTTTTTT. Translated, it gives CAWGGTDNTGELFF.